Presented here are 10 T cell receptor beta chains from one specimen sequenced in a study of identical twins. TCRdb used MiXCR to reprocess the 5' RACE reads, holding one entry per CDR3 protein. The data show 750,000 to 950,000 distinct CDR3 sequences, roughly an eighth seen once. These data also formed part of another study, on yellow fever vaccine responses in identical twins.

The material sequenced was PBMCs. These receptor sequences come from a woman between 18 and 30 years old in good health.

Comments on this clonotype: This may stem from a read error, because a much larger clone lies one nucleotide away. This chain connects TRBV12-3 or TRBV12-4 to TRBJ2-7; 12 bases agree with TRBD1. CDR3 size: 12 residues. CDR3 protein: CASSPRDRGQHF. The CDR3 nucleotides read TGTGCCAGCAGCCCCCGGGACAGGGGGCAGCACTTC.

The chain recombines TRBV6-1 with TRBJ2-5; D ambiguous. Deletions cut 7 bases from V and 5 bases from J, with 14 bases between. CDR1 and CDR2 from the germline V gene are MNHNS and SASEGT. The CDR3 length is 13 residues. Here the CDR3 DNA reads TGTGCCAGCACTGTGGTCCCTGGGGAGACCCAGTACTTC. Translation gives CASTVVPGETQYF.

This rearrangement joins TRBV24-1 to TRBJ2-2; tentatively, D is TRBD1 or TRBD2 (5 bases each). Germline CDR1 reads KGHDR; CDR2 reads SFDVKD. This CDR3 is 14 amino acids long. The germline V and J ends were trimmed by 7 bases and 6 bases, with 14 bases remaining between them. The CDR3 sequence: CATSLIRDPGELFF. In nucleotides, the CDR3 is TGTGCCACCAGCCTGATCAGGGACCCCGGGGAGCTGTTTTTT.

This clonotype was observed a handful of times. The gene calls are TRBV6-2 or TRBV6-3 and TRBJ2-7; D remains unclear. The germline V and J ends were trimmed by 5 bases and 4 bases, with 36 bases remaining between them. Germline CDR1 and CDR2: MNHEY and SVGEGT. This CDR3 comprises 21 residues. DNA for the CDR3: TGTGCCAGCAGTCCCCCGCACACCGAGTTGGACCAAGGAGCTCCTAGATACGAGCAGTACGTC. It is translated as CASSPPHTELDQGAPRYEQYV.

In its sample, this clonotype was seen a few times. V usage is TRBV20-1 and J usage is TRBJ2-2; tentatively, D is TRBD1 (5 bases). The length of the CDR3 is 18 residues. The germline V gene encodes CDR1 DFQATT and CDR2 SNEGSKA (reference sequence). The V gene lost 4 bases and the J gene lost 1 base, with 22 bases spanning the gap. CDR3 in DNA: TGCAGTGCTATCCCTTACCGGGCCCAGGGAAGGAACACCGGGGAGCTGTTTTTT. Encoded protein: CSAIPYRAQGRNTGELFF.

This clonotype occurred a few times. The genes are TRBV14 and TRBJ2-1; D is possibly TRBD2 (6 bases). CDR1 and CDR2 from the germline V gene are SGHDN and FVKESK. This CDR3 is built from 16 residues. V was cut by 2 bases and J by 2 bases, with 13 bases left in between. This chain's CDR3 is CASSQFQGGPYNEQFF. CDR3 DNA sequence: TGTGCCAGCAGCCAATTCCAGGGAGGACCCTACAATGAGCAGTTCTTC. The variable domain in full, with the rest retrieved from reference TRBV14 and TRBJ2-1, is EAGVTQFPSHSVIEKGQTVTLRCDPISGHDNLYWYRRVMGKEIKFLLHFVKESKQDESGMPNNRFLAERTGGTYSTLKVQPAELEDSGVYFCASSQFQGGPYNEQFFGPGTRLTVL.

The chain uses TRBV24-1 and TRBJ2-7, with TRBD2 matching 8 bases. Per the germline V gene, CDR1 is KGHDR and CDR2 is SFDVKD. This CDR3 is built from 15 residues. Trimming took 3 bases from V and 2 from J; bases not matched to a gene: 5. The CDR3 DNA is TGTGCCACCAGTGATCCGGTAGCGGGGACCTACGAGCAGTACTTC. Residues: CATSDPVAGTYEQYF.

This clonotype has more than one count but fewer than ten. The chain carries TRBV28 and TRBJ2-7; 8 bases are a match to TRBD1. There are 14 residues in the CDR3. J gave up 7 bases and V 3 bases, and 8 bases lay outside the gene matches. Germline assignment: CDR1 MDHEN and CDR2 SYDVKM. CDR3 in amino acids: CASSLRQGAWEQYV. CDR3 in DNA: TGTGCCAGCAGTTTGCGGCAGGGGGCGTGGGAGCAGTACGTC.

The rearrangement links TRBV29-1 to TRBJ1-1; 9 bases are a match to TRBD1. V lost 5 bases, J lost 4 bases, and 11 bases stayed unmatched. Germline V lookup: CDR1 SQVTM, CDR2 ANQGSEA. This CDR3 has 15 amino acids. CDR3 sequence: CSVPPPDRGTTEAFF. CDR3 bases: TGCAGCGTTCCCCCTCCAGACAGGGGGACCACTGAAGCTTTCTTT. The variable domain in full, completed from reference TRBV29-1 and TRBJ1-1, reads SAVISQKPSRDICQRGTSLTIQCQVDSQVTMMFWYRQQPGQSLTLIATANQGSEATYESGFVIDKFPISRPNLTFSTLTVSNMSPEDSSIYLCSVPPPDRGTTEAFFGQGTRLTVV.

This clonotype has a handful of counts. This chain uses TRBV5-1 with TRBJ2-7, with D uncertain. V lost 0 bases and J lost 2, with 9 bases in between. CDR1 and CDR2 (germline): SGHRS, YFSETQ. The CDR3 runs to 14 residues. CDR3 sequence reads: CASSLGVGTYEQYV. The CDR3 DNA reads as TGCGCCAGCAGCTTGGGGGTTGGGACCTACGAGCAGTACGTC.